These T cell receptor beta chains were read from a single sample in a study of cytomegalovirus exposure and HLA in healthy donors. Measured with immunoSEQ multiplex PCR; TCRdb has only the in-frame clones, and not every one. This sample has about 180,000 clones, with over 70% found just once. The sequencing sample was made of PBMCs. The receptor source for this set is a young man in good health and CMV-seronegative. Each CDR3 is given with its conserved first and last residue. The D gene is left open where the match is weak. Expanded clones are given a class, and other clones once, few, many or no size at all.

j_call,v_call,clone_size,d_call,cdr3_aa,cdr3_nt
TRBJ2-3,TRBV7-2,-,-,CASSLALYTDTQYF,TGTGCCAGCAGCTTAGCCCTATACACAGATACGCAGTATTTT
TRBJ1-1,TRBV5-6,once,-,CASSFSRDWDSVMGTEAFF,TGTGCCAGCAGCTTCTCGCGGGATTGGGACTCGGTAATGGGCACTGAAGCTTTCTTT
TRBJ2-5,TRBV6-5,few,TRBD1,CASRPGQGSVETQYF,TGTGCCAGCAGGCCAGGACAGGGGTCGGTAGAGACCCAGTACTTC
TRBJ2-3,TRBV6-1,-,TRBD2,CARPSGRSDTQYF,TGTGCCAGACCAAGCGGGAGGTCGGATACGCAGTATTTT
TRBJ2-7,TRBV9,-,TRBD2,CASSVAGGPGYEQYF,TGTGCCAGCAGCGTTGCGGGAGGGCCAGGCTACGAGCAGTACTTC
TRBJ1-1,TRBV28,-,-,CASSSFVYREAFF,TGTGCCAGCAGTTCGTTTGTCTACAGGGAAGCTTTCTTT
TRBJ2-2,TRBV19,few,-,CASSSFGRANTGELFF,TGTGCCAGTAGTTCATTTGGCCGGGCGAACACCGGGGAGCTGTTTTTT
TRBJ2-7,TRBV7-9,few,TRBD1,CASSPREGQGTYEQYF,TGTGCCAGCAGCCCTCGCGAAGGACAGGGCACGTACGAGCAGTACTTC
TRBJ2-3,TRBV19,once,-,CASPRGPHTDTQYF,TGTGCCAGTCCCAGGGGCCCGCACACAGATACGCAGTATTTT
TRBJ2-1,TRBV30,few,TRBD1,CAWRIQGARNEQFF,TGTGCCTGGAGAATACAGGGGGCTCGGAATGAGCAGTTCTTC
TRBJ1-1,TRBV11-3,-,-,CASLRQANTEAFF,TGTGCCAGCCTCCGACAGGCGAACACTGAAGCTTTCTTT
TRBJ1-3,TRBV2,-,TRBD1,CASRRQGAGNTIYF,TGTGCCAGCCGGAGACAGGGAGCTGGAAACACCATATATTTT
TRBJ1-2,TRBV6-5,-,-,CASRYQQGSHGYTF,TGTGCCAGCCGATATCAACAGGGTTCTCATGGCTACACCTTC
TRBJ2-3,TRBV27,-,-,CASRLTGASTDTQYF,TGTGCCAGCAGGCTGACTGGCGCTTCCACAGATACGCAGTATTTT
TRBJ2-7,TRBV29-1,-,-,CSVGVSSYEQYF,TGCAGCGTTGGCGTGAGCTCCTACGAGCAGTACTTC
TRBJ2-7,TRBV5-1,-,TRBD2,CASSLGGSGGLWPYEQYF,TGCGCCAGCAGCTTGGGTGGTAGCGGGGGACTCTGGCCCTACGAGCAGTACTTC
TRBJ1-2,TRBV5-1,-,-,CASSLDRGIHTF,TGCGCCAGCAGCTTGGATCGGGGGATCCACACCTTC
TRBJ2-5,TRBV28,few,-,CAIRVKETQYF,TGTGCTATCAGGGTGAAAGAGACCCAGTACTTC
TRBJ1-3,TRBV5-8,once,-,CASSLTHSGNTIYF,TGTGCCAGCAGCTTGACCCACTCGGGAAACACCATATATTTT
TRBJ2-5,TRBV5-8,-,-,CASSLVASAYQTQYF,TGTGCCAGCAGCTTGGTGGCTAGCGCTTACCAGACCCAGTACTTC
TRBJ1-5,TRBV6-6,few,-,CASSYRGSDSNQPQHF,TGTGCCAGCAGTTACCGAGGATCGGATAGCAATCAGCCCCAGCATTTT
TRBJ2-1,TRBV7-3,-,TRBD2,CASSDPGLAGGPYNEQFF,TGTGCCAGCAGCGATCCGGGACTAGCGGGGGGACCTTACAATGAGCAGTTCTTC
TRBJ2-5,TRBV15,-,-,CATSRQGYKETQYF,TGTGCCACCAGCCGCCAGGGCTACAAAGAGACCCAGTACTTC
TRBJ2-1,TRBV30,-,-,CAWILYQFF,TGTGCCTGGATTCTCTATCAGTTCTTC
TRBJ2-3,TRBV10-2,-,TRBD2,CASSESQLAGGSQYF,TGCGCCAGCAGTGAGTCTCAGCTAGCGGGAGGGTCGCAGTATTTT
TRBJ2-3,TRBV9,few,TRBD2,CASSVDSGGADTQYF,TGTGCCAGCAGCGTAGATAGCGGGGGAGCAGATACGCAGTATTTT
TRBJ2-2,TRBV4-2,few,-,CASSPMGQGSTGELFF,TGTGCCAGCAGCCCCATGGGCCAGGGGAGCACCGGGGAGCTGTTTTTT
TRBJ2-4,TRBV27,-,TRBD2,CASSSLAGGSNIQYF,TGTGCCAGCAGCTCTCTAGCGGGAGGATCAAACATTCAGTACTTC
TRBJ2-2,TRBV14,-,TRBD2,CASSQDPPTSGITGELFF,TGTGCCAGCAGCCAAGATCCCCCGACTAGCGGAATCACCGGGGAGCTGTTTTTT
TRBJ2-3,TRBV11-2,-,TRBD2,CASSFSGGNTDTQYF,TGTGCCAGCAGCTTTAGCGGGGGTAACACAGATACGCAGTATTTT
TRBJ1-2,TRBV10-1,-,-,CASSQLSETTSYTF,TGCGCCAGCAGTCAGCTCTCAGAAACCACTAGCTACACCTTC
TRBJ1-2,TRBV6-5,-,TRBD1,CASSYSRQGGYGYTF,TGTGCCAGCAGTTACTCGCGACAGGGGGGCTATGGCTACACCTTC
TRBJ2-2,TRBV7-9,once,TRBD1,CASSRGQGDTGELFF,TGTGCCAGCAGCCGCGGACAGGGGGATACCGGGGAGCTGTTTTTT
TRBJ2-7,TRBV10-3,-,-,CAISIQVRGAEYEQYF,TGTGCCATCAGTATACAGGTTAGGGGTGCAGAATACGAGCAGTACTTC
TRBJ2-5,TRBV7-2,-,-,CASSSIGSFSETQYF,TGTGCCAGCAGCTCGATTGGCTCCTTCTCAGAGACCCAGTACTTC
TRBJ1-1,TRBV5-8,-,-,CASSFRSEGTQAFF,TGTGCCAGCAGCTTTAGGTCAGAGGGGACTCAAGCTTTCTTT
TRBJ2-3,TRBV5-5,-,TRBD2,CASSQWTSGSDTQYF,TGTGCCAGCAGCCAGTGGACTAGCGGGAGCGATACGCAGTATTTT
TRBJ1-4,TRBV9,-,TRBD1,CASSVEGTGGEKLFF,TGTGCCAGCAGCGTAGAGGGGACAGGGGGCGAGAAACTGTTTTTT
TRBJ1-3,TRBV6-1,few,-,CASSASSAFSGNTIYF,TGTGCCAGCAGTGCTTCTAGCGCTTTCTCTGGAAACACCATATATTTT
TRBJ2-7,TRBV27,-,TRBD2,CASSPGLAGGGEQYF,TGTGCCAGCAGTCCCGGACTAGCGGGAGGCGGGGAGCAGTACTTC
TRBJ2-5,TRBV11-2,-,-,CASRRGGYLFEETQYF,TGTGCCAGCAGGCGGGGTGGCTACCTTTTCGAAGAGACCCAGTACTTC
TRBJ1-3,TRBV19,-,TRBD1,CASSRGQNSGNTIYF,TGTGCCAGTAGTAGGGGACAGAACTCTGGAAACACCATATATTTT